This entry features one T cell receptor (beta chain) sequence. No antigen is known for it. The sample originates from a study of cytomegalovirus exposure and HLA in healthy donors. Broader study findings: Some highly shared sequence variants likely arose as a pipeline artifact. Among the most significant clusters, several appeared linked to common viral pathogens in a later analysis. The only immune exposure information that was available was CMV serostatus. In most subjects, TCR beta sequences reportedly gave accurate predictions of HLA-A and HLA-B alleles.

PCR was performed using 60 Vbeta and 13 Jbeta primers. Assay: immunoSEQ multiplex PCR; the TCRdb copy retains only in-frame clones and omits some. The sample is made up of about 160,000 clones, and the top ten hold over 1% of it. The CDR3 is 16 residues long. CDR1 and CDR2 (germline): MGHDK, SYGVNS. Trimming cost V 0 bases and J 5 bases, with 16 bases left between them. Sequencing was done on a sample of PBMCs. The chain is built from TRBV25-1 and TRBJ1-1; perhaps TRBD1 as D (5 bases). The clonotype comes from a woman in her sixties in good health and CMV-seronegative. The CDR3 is CASSEYPGPRGTEAFF. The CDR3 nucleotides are TGTGCCAGCAGTGAATACCCAGGGCCCCGGGGGACTGAAGCTTTCTTT.